This TCR beta chain was recorded in a study of T cell repertoires in cytomegalovirus infection. For the study at large: Both recently identified HLA-C-restricted and well-studied HLA-B-restricted CMV epitopes were used in the study. Points from the study as a whole: The ex vivo response was dominated by HLA-C-restricted CMV-specific TCR beta clonotypes.

TCRdb itself ran the reads through MiXCR, one entry per CDR3 protein. The sample lists 640,000 or so distinct CDR3 sequences, approximately 33% occurring once. V dropped 0 bases and J dropped 5; count of bases not matched to a gene: 10. The CDR3 runs to 17 residues. In the case of this clonotype: Its target is not known.

This chain uses TRBV12-3 or TRBV12-4 with TRBJ2-3, with 8 bases that match TRBD2. The sequences come from cultured PBMCs, collected from culture after CMV antigen stimulation. The receptor was isolated from a human donor in good health (CMV status not recorded). Some clones in this sample may be carry-over from other donors' samples. The CDR3 protein is CASSLASWSGGGDTQYF. The CDR3, as DNA: TGTGCCAGCAGTTTAGCCTCTTGGAGCGGGGGTGGAGATACGCAGTATTTT.